This T cell receptor (beta chain) was identified during a study of quantifying T cell responses using KT2 cells (dated by TCRdb to 2016 to 2017). At the level of the whole study: RNA was DNase-treated and reverse transcribed with TCR alpha and beta constant-region primers, mostly using SuperScript III. Under optimum conditions, the T4 ligation step was estimated to exceed 8.5% efficiency. To prevent over-amplification, PCR2 was performed as a SYBR Green qPCR and halted at a predetermined fluorescence threshold.

Note on this clonotype: Its antigen remains undetermined. The sample holds no much larger clone one base away, and base qualities are not on file.

Reading from cysteine to phenylalanine, the CDR3 counts 16 amino acids. Only CDR3 DNA is held: 48 bases, read in frame from base 1. The germline V gene (reference sequence) specifies DFQATT as CDR1 and SNEGSKA as CDR2. The V end gives up 0 bases and the J end 4 bases, leaving 7 bases in the junction not matched to a gene. Receptors were amplified or captured by UMI-ligation and nested PCR. T4 RNA ligase 1 was used to ligate a single-stranded oligonucleotide containing the Illumina SP2 sequence and a UMI to the 3' end of the cDNA. PCR1 ran approximately 4 cycles (98°C 15 s, 69°C 30 s, 72°C 40 s); the beta primer was an equimolar mix of RC1.1 and RC1.2 covering TRBC1 and TRBC2. From PCR2 onward, TCR alpha and beta chains were processed separately, with sample indices and Illumina adaptors added. The UMI was composed of 12 random nucleotides, arranged as two hexamers separated by a spacer, and was positioned after an 8-base spacer. Libraries were sequenced on an Illumina MiSeq with v2 2x251 paired-end chemistry, typically around eleven samples per run. PhiX DNA was added at 5-7% to each sequencing library so that diversity was increased. The source study handled its data this way. bcl2fastq converted raw reads to FASTQ, and Demultiplexor demultiplexed the reads by dual indices. V and J genes were assigned by Decombinator through tag matching, with a single base-pair mismatch being allowed. Using UMIs, Collapsinator corrected both sequencing errors and the frequency errors that come from PCR heterogeneity. CDR3Translator turned Decombinator identifiers into nucleotide sequence, translated that sequence into amino acids, and pulled out the CDR3 based on C- and N-terminal motifs. Each distinct KT2 TCR was counted as one cluster of KT2 sequences that shared a single unique molecular identifier. TCRdb ran its own pipeline on the public reads, namely fastp trimming at Q25 and MiXCR clone calling, and kept in-frame beta chains. Rows are combined by CDR3 protein, so each entry shows the most common genes and DNA. These V and J calls derive from TCRdb rather than the authors' analysis. The sample has roughly 50,000 distinct CDR3 sequences on record, approximately 13% of them singletons. About 9.5% of the sample comes from the top ten.

Overall study results and their limits: No side-by-side comparison between this pipeline and other TCR sequencing techniques was included in the study. Counts of KT2 alpha and beta sequences scaled linearly with input KT2 cell number over several orders of magnitude. KT2 sequences were detected down to the lowest spike-in tested, which was about one KT2 cell per 100,000 PBMC. Saturation was seen in the detection of KT2 sequences when very high numbers of KT2 cells were spiked in.

To test the sensitivity and accuracy of the pipeline, known numbers of KT2, a T cell clone whose TCR had already been sequenced, were spiked into unfractionated PBMC. A range of KT2-to-PBMC ratios was produced by mixing KT2 cells with a fixed number of PBMC. The chain is encoded by TRBV20-1 joined to TRBJ1-1; 11 of the junction bases match TRBD1. The sample was PBMCs spiked with cells of the T cell clone KT2. The origin of this receptor is a human donor. The bases read TGCAGTGCTAGAGACCGTGCCGGGACAGGGGGCACTGAAGCTTTCTTT. It specifies CSARDRAGTGGTEAFF.